The 26 T cell receptor beta chains listed next were all sequenced from one sample in a study of vaccination effects on CD4 cells after COVID-19. No cognate antigen is known for these TCRs. Isolation of CD4+ T cells took place after less than 12 days of culture. The person acquired a PCR-confirmed SARS-CoV-2 infection between March and December 2020. Each person got two doses of an mRNA SARS-CoV-2 vaccine, BNT162b2 or mRNA-1273. Method: immunoSEQ multiplex PCR; TCRdb's copy keeps in-frame clones and lacks some. This sample has nearly 50,000 clones; over 60% occur once, and the top ten carry 5% to 6.5%. The material was CD4+ T cells from PBMCs cultured without peptide, obtained after COVID-19 vaccination. These receptors all stem from a human donor who had a prior SARS-CoV-2 infection.

V gene TRBV12-3 or TRBV12-4 combines with J gene TRBJ1-6; D uncertain. This CDR3 region has 13 residues. The V and J ends lost 3 bases and 14 bases respectively, with 14 bases between them. The CDR3 nucleotides read TGTGCCAGCAGTTTGACCGAGGGTCTGACCCTCCACTTT. It encodes CASSLTEGLTLHF.

This chain uses TRBV2 with TRBJ1-2, with 10 nucleotides matching TRBD1. Germline CDR1 SNHLY, CDR2 FYNNEI. The CDR3 is 14 residues long. The J segment lost 4 bases and the V segment lost 6 bases, leaving 5 bases of the junction unmatched. DNA of the CDR3: TGTGCCAGCAGCGGGGACAGGGGAGGCTATGGCTACACCTTC. Protein sequence: CASSGDRGGYGYTF.

This clone has more than one count but fewer than ten. The rearrangement links TRBV5-1 to TRBJ2-5; the D gene is possibly TRBD2 (5 bases). The CDR3 consists of 14 residues. Germline V gene lookup returns CDR1 SGHRS and CDR2 YFSETQ. The V and J ends lost 2 bases and 5 bases respectively, with 13 bases between them. This CDR3 reads CASSFPGVTETQYF. The CDR3 DNA sequence: TGCGCCAGCAGCTTCCCCGGGGTAACGGAGACCCAGTACTTC.

CDR3 loop: CASSFGTAGHEQYF. The DNA of the CDR3 is TGTGCCAGCAGCTTTGGGACAGCCGGCCACGAGCAGTACTTC. The chain carries TRBV2 and TRBJ2-7, with 7 bases aligning to TRBD1. Trimming removed 6 bases from V and 5 bases from J; junction bases left unmatched: 10. The CDR3 covers 14 residues. The germline V gene encodes CDR1 SNHLY and CDR2 FYNNEI.

V and J are TRBV14 and TRBJ2-1; no definite D call. This CDR3 is 14 amino acids long. CDR1 is SGHDN and CDR2 is FVKESK in the germline V gene. V dropped 2 bases and J dropped 5 bases, with 10 bases sitting between them. CDR3 nucleotide sequence: TGTGCCAGCAGCCAAACGTGGGCTAACAATGAGCAGTTCTTC. Amino acids: CASSQTWANNEQFF.

V usage is TRBV7-8 and J usage is TRBJ1-3; D remains unclear. The germline V gene has CDR1 SGHVS and CDR2 FQNEAQ. V lost 3 bases and J lost 4, with 13 bases in between. This CDR3 contains 15 residues. As DNA, the CDR3 is TGTGCCAGCAGCTTGGATGGGGTGTGGGGAAACACCATATATTTT. It specifies CASSLDGVWGNTIYF.

The chain couples TRBV18 to TRBJ1-6; D gene ambiguous. V gave up 5 bases and J gave up 3 bases, with 5 bases separating them. This CDR3 contains 13 residues. Germline V gene data show CDR1 as KGHSH and CDR2 as LQKENI. The CDR3 DNA reads TGTGCCAGCTCAACGGACTATAATTCACCCCTCCACTTT. It codes for CASSTDYNSPLHF. Variable domain in full (rest from reference TRBV18 and TRBJ1-6): NAGVMQNPRHLVRRRGQEARLRCSPMKGHSHVYWYRQLPEEGLKFMVYLQKENIIDESGMPKERFSAEFPKEGPSILRIQQVVRGDSAAYFCASSTDYNSPLHFGNGTRLTVT.

This chain joins TRBV6-1 and TRBJ2-5; D may be TRBD2 (7 bases). V dropped 3 bases and J dropped 2 bases, with 16 bases sitting between them. The CDR3 length is 16 residues. Germline V lookup: CDR1 MNHNS, CDR2 SASEGT. The CDR3: CASSDRVGGRQETQYF. CDR3 nucleotide sequence: TGTGCCAGCAGTGATAGGGTGGGGGGGCGGCAAGAGACCCAGTACTTC.

In this sample, this clone turned up once. Here the CDR3 DNA reads TGTGCCAGCAGCGAGACCGGGATGGCCTACGAGCAGTACTTC. This sequence encodes CASSETGMAYEQYF. This chain joins TRBV6-5 and TRBJ2-7, with D tentatively TRBD2 (5 bases). V was cut by 6 bases and J by 2 bases, with 14 bases left in between. The V gene's germline CDR1 is MNHEY and CDR2 SVGAGI. The CDR3 length is 14 residues.

This rearrangement joins TRBV5-4 to TRBJ1-4, with a weak D call TRBD1 (5 bases). Trimming took 4 bases from V and 8 from J, leaving 15 bases between them. The germline gives CDR1 SGHNT, CDR2 YYREEE (reference sequence). This CDR3 contains 14 residues. Here the CDR3 DNA reads TGTGCCAGCAGCCTAGGGGCGAATGGCGAAAAACTGTTTTTT. The encoded protein is CASSLGANGEKLFF.

This clone appeared a few times. The chain joins TRBV5-1 to TRBJ2-6; D is unclear. Germline V gene data show CDR1 as SGHRS and CDR2 as YFSETQ. Trimming left V 0 bases short and J 3 bases short, with 4 bases between. The CDR3 extends over 14 amino acids. The CDR3 is CASSLAGGANVLTF. CDR3 DNA sequence: TGCGCCAGCAGCTTGGCCGGTGGGGCCAACGTCCTGACTTTC.

The chain combines TRBV20-1 with TRBJ2-5; possibly TRBD2 for D (6 bases). Per germline, CDR1 DFQATT and CDR2 SNEGSKA (reference sequence). The V and J ends lost 3 bases and 4 bases respectively, with 15 bases between them. The length of the CDR3 is 14 residues. The chain's CDR3 is CSASRRGRRETQYF. CDR3 DNA: TGCAGTGCTAGTCGCCGGGGGAGGAGAGAGACCCAGTACTTC.

This chain connects TRBV5-1 to TRBJ2-1; D is unresolved. V lost 2 bases to trimming and J lost 0 bases, with 33 bases between them. This CDR3 has 23 amino acids. The germline V gene has CDR1 SGHRS and CDR2 YFSETQ. The CDR3 reads CASSFFPPRARPLNGSSYNEQFF. The CDR3 nucleotides read TGCGCCAGCAGCTTTTTTCCACCCAGAGCCCGCCCCCTGAATGGTAGCTCCTACAATGAGCAGTTCTTC.

There are a few counts of this clone. Since the CDR3 does not end with the conserved phenylalanine or tryptophan, this likely comes from a read error. It is unclear where the CDR3 begins or ends on the DNA, so no DNA is shown, and the CDR3 is as TCRdb lists it. This chain joins TRBV5-6 and TRBJ2-7; the table assigns TRBD1, which was not confirmed against the DNA. The germline CDR1 and CDR2 sequences are SGHDT and YYEEEE. Termini included, the CDR3 measures 14 amino acids. The CDR3 here is CASSLLGEGGTGSL.

The chain employs TRBV24-1 and TRBJ2-4; TRBD2 aligns across 10 bases. Germline V gene data show CDR1 as KGHDR and CDR2 as SFDVKD. With V trimmed by 4 bases and J by 8 bases, 10 bases remained unmatched. CDR3 length equals 16 residues. This chain's CDR3 is CATSEGASGSVDIQYF. DNA for the CDR3: TGTGCCACCAGTGAGGGGGCTAGCGGGAGCGTAGACATTCAGTACTTC.

This clone showed up just once. The chain joins TRBV7-8 to TRBJ2-5, with 7 nucleotides matching TRBD2. This CDR3 contains 13 residues. Germline loops: CDR1 SGHVS, CDR2 FQNEAQ. The V gene end was trimmed by 7 bases and the J gene end by 5 bases; junction bases not matched to a gene: 7. For the CDR3, the DNA is TGTGCCAGCACCCCACTAGCGAGGGAGACCCAGTACTTC. It yields the protein CASTPLARETQYF.

The chain links TRBV5-6 to TRBJ2-1; 8 nucleotides agree with TRBD2. With 3 bases clipped from V and 9 bases from J, the junction kept 14 bases outside the gene matches. The CDR3 covers 16 residues. The germline CDR1 and CDR2 sequences are SGHDT and YYEEEE. The DNA for the CDR3 is TGTGCCAGCAGCTCTACCGGGAGGGCCTCCCAATTTGAGCAGTTCTTC. Residues: CASSSTGRASQFEQFF.

As DNA, the CDR3 is TGTGCCAGCAGTGACAGCGCCGGCTATGGCTACACCTTC. Its protein is CASSDSAGYGYTF. This chain uses TRBV2 with TRBJ1-2; no clear D gene. V lost 3 bases, J lost 4 bases, and 9 bases lay in between. Germline V gives CDR1 SNHLY, CDR2 FYNNEI. This CDR3 has 13 residues.

V is TRBV5-1 and J is TRBJ2-1, with 8 bases aligning to TRBD2. V dropped 3 bases and J dropped 3; count of bases not matched to a gene: 5. The germline V gene has CDR1 SGHRS and CDR2 YFSETQ. CDR3 length equals 15 residues. The CDR3 sequence is CASSSPGGDYNEQFF. As DNA, the CDR3 is TGCGCCAGCAGCTCCCCGGGGGGGGACTACAATGAGCAGTTCTTC.

The rearrangement joins TRBV18 to TRBJ2-2; D uncertain. The V gene's germline CDR1 is KGHSH and CDR2 LQKENI. This CDR3 spans 16 amino acids. V was cut by 6 bases and J by 13 bases, with 27 bases left in between. CDR3 DNA sequence: TGTGCCAGCTCCCTGGGTTTGCGGCGGAACTCCGGCGGGCTGTTTTTT. As protein: CASSLGLRRNSGGLFF.

The J gene is TRBJ2-7, the V gene TRBV7-2; TRBD1 might be the D (5 bases). This CDR3 is built from 15 residues. Germline CDR1 SGHTA, CDR2 FQGNSA. V dropped 1 base and J dropped 3 bases, with 13 bases sitting between them. CDR3 sequence (DNA): TGTGCCAGCAGCTTAGATTGGGGCCGACACTACGAGCAGTACTTC. Translation: CASSLDWGRHYEQYF.

In its sample, this clone was seen a few times. CDR3 coding DNA: TGCGCCAGCAGCTTGCTTCCGACTAGCGGGAATGAGCAGTTCTTC. Protein product: CASSLLPTSGNEQFF. The chain employs TRBV5-1 and TRBJ2-1, with 10 bases aligning to TRBD2. The CDR3 spans 15 residues. With 1 base clipped from V and 7 bases from J, the junction kept 5 bases outside the gene matches. Germline CDR1 reads SGHRS; CDR2 reads YFSETQ. Together with reference TRBV5-1 and TRBJ2-1, the CDR3 gives the full variable domain: KAGVTQTPRYLIKTRGQQVTLSCSPISGHRSVSWYQQTPGQGLQFLFEYFSETQRNKGNFPGRFSGRQFSNSRSEMNVSTLELGDSALYLCASSLLPTSGNEQFFGPGTRLTVL.

V usage is TRBV2 and J usage is TRBJ2-1, with D possibly being TRBD1 (5 bases). This CDR3 comprises 11 residues. V was cut by 8 bases and J by 4 bases, with 6 bases left in between. Per the germline V gene, CDR1 is SNHLY and CDR2 is FYNNEI. The chain's CDR3 is CASDRYNEQFF. CDR3 bases: TGTGCCAGCGACAGATACAATGAGCAGTTCTTC.

The chain has TRBV11-3 and TRBJ2-1; D may be TRBD2 (5 bases). Germline V gene data show CDR1 as SGHNT and CDR2 as YENEEA. The length of the CDR3 is 15 residues. Trimming removed 4 bases from V and 2 bases from J, with 12 bases in between. The CDR3 DNA sequence: TGTGCCAGCAGCTCGAGCGGTAACGCCTACAATGAGCAGTTCTTC. This codes for CASSSSGNAYNEQFF. The variable domain in full, with the rest retrieved from reference TRBV11-3 and TRBJ2-1, is EAGVVQSPRYKIIEKKQPVAFWCNPISGHNTLYWYLQNLGQGPELLIRYENEEAVDDSQLPKDRFSAERLKGVDSTLKIQPAELGDSAVYLCASSSSGNAYNEQFFGPGTRLTVL.

This clone was counted only a few times. The chain has TRBV28 and TRBJ2-1; D is unresolved. CDR3 length equals 12 residues. Trimming removed 3 bases from V and 6 bases from J, with 6 bases in between. The germline gives CDR1 MDHEN, CDR2 SYDVKM. This CDR3 reads CASSFHSNEQFF. As DNA, the CDR3 is TGTGCCAGCAGTTTTCATTCCAATGAGCAGTTCTTC.

The gene calls are TRBV16 and TRBJ2-1; D perhaps matches TRBD2 (5 bases). The length of the CDR3 is 13 residues. V was cut by 4 bases and J by 6 bases, with 10 bases left in between. Germline V gene sequence: CDR1 KGHSY, CDR2 FQNENV. The CDR3 nucleotides are TGTGCCAGCAGCCGGAACGAGGGCAATGAGCAGTTCTTC. Protein product: CASSRNEGNEQFF. Full variable domain (rest looked up from reference TRBV16 and TRBJ2-1): GEEVAQTPKHLVRGEGQKAKLYCAPIKGHSYVFWYQQVLKNEFKFLISFQNENVFDETGMPKERFSAKCLPNSPCSLEIQATKLEDSAVYFCASSRNEGNEQFFGPGTRLTVL.